This TCR beta chain is drawn from a study of CD8 T cells in Susac syndrome. Healthy donors constituted the controls, which were matched for age and sex. The CD8+ and CD4+ T cells were isolated magnetically using a negative isolation approach, whereas the TEMRA cells were enriched by FACS. An amount of RNA that ranged from roughly 0.5 to 1 ug was reverse transcribed with random hexamers. A multiplex approach, immunoSEQ multiplex PCR, amplified TCR beta CDR3 across 54 Vbeta and 13 Jbeta. Via MiXCR, TCRdb re-called the immunoSEQ multiplex PCR reads, giving one row per CDR3 protein. Counted here are about 120,000 distinct CDR3 sequences, around 90% occurring once; the ten biggest clones make up approximately 0.13%. Germline lookup yields CDR1 SGHAT and CDR2 FQDESV (reference sequence). The V gene end was trimmed by 5 bases and the J gene end by 8 bases; junction bases not matched to a gene: 14. The CDR3 contains 15 residues.

V and J are TRBV11-1 and TRBJ1-2; TRBD1 matches at 7 bases. The sequence was obtained from a human donor in good health. The sequencing sample was made of CD8+ T cells from PBMCs. The CDR3: CASSPLLRDSRGYTF. The CDR3 DNA reads as TGTGCCAGCAGCCCTCTCCTCCGGGACAGTAGAGGCTACACCTTC.